The following is a T cell receptor beta chain sequence with its context. The CDR3 extends over 16 amino acids. From germline, CDR1 is SGHRS and CDR2 YFSETQ. V was trimmed by 3 bases and J by 2 bases, leaving 16 bases between them. An input of roughly 0.45 to 1 ug of RNA was subjected to reverse transcription using random hexamers. One entry per CDR3 protein results from TCRdb running MiXCR on the immunoSEQ multiplex PCR reads. The sample holds 150,000 to 200,000 distinct CDR3 sequences, 94% seen once. These data belong to a study of CD8 T cells in Susac syndrome. Study context: There were about six sequenced Susac syndrome patients with active disease and about 8 in remission. When blood was drawn, patients with Susac syndrome were on intravenous immunoglobulin alone, on corticosteroids, or therapy-naive.

Diagnostic criteria for definite or probable disease, in their recently defined form, were met by the patients with Susac syndrome. The TCR originated in a human donor with Susac syndrome. The chain employs TRBV5-1 and TRBJ2-3; D possibly matches TRBD1 or TRBD2 (5 bases each). Sequencing was performed on CD4+ T cells from PBMCs. CDR3 DNA: TGCGCCAGCAGCTCAGGGACCGAAGTGTACACAGATACGCAGTATTTT. It is translated as CASSSGTEVYTDTQYF.